Listed here are 16 T cell receptor beta chains from one sample, sequenced in a study of T cell responses to AZD1222 COVID-19 vaccine. The protocol was immunoSEQ multiplex PCR, while the TCRdb copy is restricted to in-frame clones and leaves out a portion. The profile covers 80,000 to 95,000 clones, with 90% appearing a single time and around 5.8% taken by the ten largest. The sample in question was peripheral blood, obtained 28 days after the second AZD1222 dose. The receptors come from an adult who received the AZD1222 COVID-19 vaccine.

This clone was observed once. The chain recombines TRBV5-1 with TRBJ1-3; possibly TRBD1 for D (5 bases). Germline CDR1 is SGHRS and CDR2 is YFSETQ. The germline V and J ends were trimmed by 0 bases and 1 base, with 11 bases remaining between them. This CDR3 is built from 16 residues. As DNA, the CDR3 is TGCGCCAGCAGCTTGGGACAGCGTTCTTCTGGAAACACCATATATTTT. Protein product: CASSLGQRSSGNTIYF.

The chain couples TRBV5-6 to TRBJ2-5; tentatively, D is TRBD2 (7 bases). Germline V gene lookup returns CDR1 SGHDT and CDR2 YYEEEE. The CDR3 is 16 amino acids. V dropped 1 base and J dropped 5 bases, with 18 bases sitting between them. The CDR3 here is CASSLPAGARGETQYF. DNA for the CDR3: TGTGCCAGCAGCTTGCCCGCGGGGGCTAGGGGGGAGACCCAGTACTTC.

The rearrangement joins TRBV9 to TRBJ1-1; perhaps TRBD1 as D (5 bases). This CDR3 has 16 amino acids. Trimming stripped 0 bases from V and 0 bases from J, with 12 bases between. Germline V gene data show CDR1 as SGDLS and CDR2 as YYNGEE. The CDR3: CASSVGDSNVNTEAFF. DNA of the CDR3: TGTGCCAGCAGCGTAGGTGACAGTAACGTGAACACTGAAGCTTTCTTT.

J is TRBJ1-6 and V is TRBV7-3; possible D gene TRBD1, 6 bases. V dropped 1 base and J dropped 10 bases, with 14 bases sitting between them. The germline V gene encodes CDR1 SGHTA and CDR2 FQGTGA. The CDR3 is 15 amino acids. CDR3 residues: CASSLNVGRGSPLHF. The DNA for the CDR3 is TGTGCCAGCAGCTTAAACGTGGGCAGGGGATCACCCCTCCACTTT.

In DNA form, the CDR3 reads TGTGCCAGCAGCATTCCAGGGGGCTGGGGCACAGATACGCAGTATTTT. Translated, it gives CASSIPGGWGTDTQYF. The genes are TRBV5-8 and TRBJ2-3; 8 positions match TRBD1. The CDR3 spans 16 residues. The germline CDR1 and CDR2 sequences are SGHTS and YDEGEE. After removal of 4 bases from V and 1 base from J, the junction contained 8 bases not matched to a gene.

The chain links TRBV27 to TRBJ1-1; tentatively, D is TRBD1 (5 bases). This CDR3 is 14 amino acids long. With 8 bases removed from V and 3 bases from J, the gap between germline ends came to 16 bases. Germline V gives CDR1 MNHEY, CDR2 SMNVEV (reference sequence). The CDR3 loop reads CASLGGVKDTEAFF. For the CDR3, the DNA is TGTGCCAGCCTCGGGGGGGTTAAGGACACTGAAGCTTTCTTT.

The chain recombines TRBV6-5 with TRBJ1-2, with D unresolved. Deletions cut 2 bases from V and 4 bases from J, with 14 bases between. Per germline, CDR1 MNHEY and CDR2 SVGAGI. There are 15 residues in the CDR3. The CDR3 sequence: CASSYGTGPGYGYTF. In DNA, the CDR3 is TGTGCCAGCAGTTACGGAACCGGGCCGGGCTATGGCTACACCTTC.

This clone was seen more than once but under ten times. The V gene is TRBV5-1, the J gene TRBJ1-4; maybe TRBD1 (5 bases). V was pared by 3 bases and J by 6 bases, with 15 bases between. CDR1 is SGHRS and CDR2 is YFSETQ in the germline V gene. The CDR3 length is 15 residues. The CDR3 reads CASSWVAGNDEKLFF. CDR3 DNA sequence: TGCGCCAGCAGCTGGGTGGCAGGGAACGATGAAAAACTGTTTTTT.

This CDR3 reads CASSLAGQGGQPQHF. CDR3 nucleotide sequence: TGTGCCAGCAGCTTAGCGGGACAGGGCGGTCAGCCCCAGCATTTT. The chain uses TRBV7-2 and TRBJ1-5; 9 bases fit TRBD1. This CDR3 contains 15 residues. V was clipped by 0 bases and J by 6 bases; unmatched bases: 3. The germline CDR1 and CDR2 sequences are SGHTA and FQGNSA.

The chain uses TRBV30 and TRBJ1-2; unclear D gene. The germline V gene encodes CDR1 GTSNPN and CDR2 SVGIG (reference sequence). This CDR3 has 13 amino acids. V was clipped by 2 bases and J by 6 bases, with 13 bases between them. Here the CDR3 DNA reads TGTGCCTGGAGTTGGGGAGGGCCTAATGGCTACACCTTC. Its translation: CAWSWGGPNGYTF.

V usage is TRBV7-8 and J usage is TRBJ1-5; perhaps TRBD1 as D (5 bases). The CDR3 sequence is 13 residues long. Trimming pared 3 bases from V and 5 bases from J, leaving 8 bases between. Germline V gene data show CDR1 as SGHVS and CDR2 as FQNEAQ. The CDR3 loop is CASSLGGYQPQHF. The DNA for the CDR3 is TGTGCCAGCAGCTTGGGGGGGTATCAGCCCCAGCATTTT.

The V gene is TRBV28, the J gene TRBJ1-3, with a possible D match to TRBD1 (6 bases). CDR3 length equals 16 residues. The ends were cut back, 7 bases at V and 4 bases at J, with 20 bases in the middle. Germline CDR1 and CDR2: MDHEN and SYDVKM. CDR3 sequence (DNA): TGTGCCAGCACCGTCAACAGGGTATGGACAGGAAACACCATATATTTT. Translation gives CASTVNRVWTGNTIYF.

The chain is built from TRBV5-4 and TRBJ2-1; D possibly corresponds to TRBD1 (6 bases). This CDR3 comprises 15 residues. The germline gives CDR1 SGHNT, CDR2 YYREEE (reference sequence). The V end lost 3 bases, the J end lost 0 bases, and 10 bases lay between the germline ends. The CDR3 sequence is CASSSQGSSYNEQFF. CDR3 nucleotide sequence: TGTGCCAGCAGCTCTCAGGGGAGCTCCTACAATGAGCAGTTCTTC.

This chain joins TRBV18 and TRBJ2-2; D may be TRBD1 (6 bases). The germline gives CDR1 KGHSH, CDR2 LQKENI. CDR3 length: 14 amino acids. V dropped 0 bases and J dropped 6 bases, with 8 bases sitting between them. The CDR3 DNA reads as TGTGCCAGCTCACCACCTTCAGGGGCCGGGGAGCTGTTTTTT. Residues: CASSPPSGAGELFF.

CDR3 residues: CASSLTGGSSNQPQHF. The CDR3 DNA follows: TGTGCCAGCAGTTTAACGGGGGGGAGTAGCAATCAGCCCCAGCATTTT. The rearrangement uses TRBV28 and TRBJ1-5; D may be TRBD1 (5 bases). The CDR3 length is 16 residues. V lost 2 bases, J lost 0 bases, and 11 bases lay in between. Germline CDR1 MDHEN, CDR2 SYDVKM.

V is TRBV5-6 and J is TRBJ2-5; 7 nucleotides match TRBD2. V dropped 2 bases and J dropped 1; count of bases not matched to a gene: 11. The V gene's germline CDR1 is SGHDT and CDR2 YYEEEE. There are 17 residues in the CDR3. As DNA, the CDR3 is TGTGCCAGCAGCTTCAATGGGCGGGGGAGACTCCAAGAGACCCAGTACTTC. This codes for CASSFNGRGRLQETQYF.